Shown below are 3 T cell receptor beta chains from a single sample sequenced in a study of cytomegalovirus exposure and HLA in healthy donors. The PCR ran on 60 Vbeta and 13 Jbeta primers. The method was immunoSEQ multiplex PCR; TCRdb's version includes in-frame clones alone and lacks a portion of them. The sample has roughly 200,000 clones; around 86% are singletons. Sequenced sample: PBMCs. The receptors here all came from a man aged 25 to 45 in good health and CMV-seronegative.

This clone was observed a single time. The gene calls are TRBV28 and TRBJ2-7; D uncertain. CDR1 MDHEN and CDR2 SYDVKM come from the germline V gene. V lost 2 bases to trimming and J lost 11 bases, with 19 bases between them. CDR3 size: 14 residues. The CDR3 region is CASSLVMETPLKYF. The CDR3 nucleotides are TGTGCCAGCAGTTTAGTGATGGAGACCCCCCTCAAGTACTTC.

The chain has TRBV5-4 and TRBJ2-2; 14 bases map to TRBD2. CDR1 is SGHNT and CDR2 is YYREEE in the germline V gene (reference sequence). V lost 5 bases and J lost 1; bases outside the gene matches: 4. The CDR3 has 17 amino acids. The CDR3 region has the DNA TGTGCCAGCAGATATGGACTAGCGGGGGGGAACACCGGGGAGCTGTTTTTT. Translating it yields CASRYGLAGGNTGELFF.

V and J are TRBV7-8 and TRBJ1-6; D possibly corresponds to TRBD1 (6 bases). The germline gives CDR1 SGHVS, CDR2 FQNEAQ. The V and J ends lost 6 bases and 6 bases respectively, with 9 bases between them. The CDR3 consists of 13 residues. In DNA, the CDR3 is TGTGCCAGCAGAGGACAGACTAATTCACCCCTCCACTTT. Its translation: CASRGQTNSPLHF.